This T cell receptor (beta chain) was sequenced in a study of blood T cells in healthy people across ages. Overall study findings and caveats: Comparison with aged donors showed that long-lived donors had more naive CD4+ cells and higher diversity. With unsorted PBMCs, a conclusive comparison of naive versus antigen-experienced cells was not possible.

J lost 6 bases, V lost 3 bases, and 9 bases had no gene match. The CDR3 has 15 amino acids. Germline CDR1 MDHEN, CDR2 SYDVKM. Per sample, a minimum of 6 million PBMCs were isolated. This clonotype was seen a handful of times. Its antigen is not identified. A J-beta primer mix and a sample-barcoded 5' primer were used in a second PCR of about 7 to 12 cycles. Each cDNA was tagged by a template-switch adaptor containing 12 random nucleotides. MiXCR, applied by TCRdb to the 5' RACE reads, yields one record per CDR3 protein. The sample includes some 1,800,000 distinct CDR3 sequences, about two fifths of them seen just once.

The origin of this receptor is a human donor in good health. This chain links TRBV28 with TRBJ2-3, with TRBD1 matching over 7 bases. The sample comprised blood. DNA for the CDR3: TGTGCCAGCAGTTTTCGGACAGGAACCTCGGATACGCAGTATTTT. Encoded protein: CASSFRTGTSDTQYF.